The 10 T cell receptor delta chains below all came from one sample that was sequenced in a study of Vδ1+ human thymocytes. Broader study findings: Thymic TRG and TRD repertoires appeared highly polyclonal, with Gaussian CDR3 length distributions.

RNA was extracted from the cells and then reverse transcribed. CDR3 amplicons came from multiplex PCR with pooled V-gene forward and constant-region reverse primers. TCRdb redid clone calling on the multiplex PCR reads using CATT. The sample consists of roughly 55,000 delta-chain clones, less than 20% of them appearing once. Their target antigens are unknown. Specimen: Vdelta1+ gamma-delta thymocytes from the thymus. The sample's subset: FACS-sorted CD3+ TCRalphabeta- TCRVdelta1+ TCRVdelta2- thymocytes. The receptors originated from a boy younger than two who had congenital heart surgery.

This clone was found a few times. This chain connects TRDV2 to TRDJ1; 13 bases match TRDD3. Germline V gives CDR1 GEAIGNYY, CDR2 EKD. V gave up 0 bases and J gave up 2 bases; unmatched junction bases: 11. The CDR3 sequence is 19 residues long. CDR3 residues: CACDTSTWTGGYATDKLIF. The CDR3, as DNA: TGTGCCTGTGACACCTCTACGTGGACTGGGGGATACGCTACCGATAAACTCATCTTT.

This clone was observed a handful of times. This sequence joins TRDV1 and TRDJ1; 13 nucleotides align to TRDD3. Germline assignment: CDR1 TSWWSYY and CDR2 QGS. Unmatched junction bases numbered 22, after V lost 0 bases and J lost 0 bases. CDR3 length: 24 amino acids. The CDR3 bases are TGTGCTCTTGGGGAACTTCCGATGGGCCTTCTACTGGGGGATACGACTGCTTACACCGATAAACTCATCTTT. Protein product: CALGELPMGLLLGDTTAYTDKLIF.

This rearrangement joins TRDV1 to TRDJ1; TRDD3 matches 9 bases. The trim removed 0 bases at V and 8 bases at J, leaving 7 bases unmatched. This CDR3 is built from 15 residues. Germline-derived CDR1 and CDR2 are TSWWSYY and QGS. The CDR3 loop is CALGELNNWGTKLIF. The CDR3 coding sequence is TGTGCTCTTGGGGAACTCAACAACTGGGGGACGAAACTCATCTTT.

The rearrangement links TRDV1 to TRDJ1; a possible D gene is TRDD2 (6 bases). Germline CDR1 and CDR2: TSWWSYY and QGS. The CDR3 length is 17 residues. V was trimmed by 3 bases and J by 0 bases, leaving 17 bases between them. For the CDR3, the DNA is TGTGCTCTTGGGGACCTTCCCCTTTACCGAAACACCGATAAACTCATCTTT. It yields the protein CALGDLPLYRNTDKLIF.

The chain carries TRDV1 and TRDJ2; the D gene is possibly TRDD2 (6 bases). Germline CDR1 and CDR2: TSWWSYY and QGS. V lost 2 bases and J lost 1, with 29 bases in between. The CDR3 loop spans 22 amino acids. The CDR3 DNA sequence: TGTGCTCTTGGGGAAGTGTTCGTCCTACGATCTCTACCGACTTATTTGACAGCACAACTCTTCTTT. It codes for CALGEVFVLRSLPTYLTAQLFF.

The chain has TRDV1 and TRDJ1; 8 bases agree with TRDD3. Germline loops: CDR1 TSWWSYY, CDR2 QGS. Trimming cost V 5 bases and J 0 bases; bases outside gene matches: 17. The CDR3 totals 19 residues. The CDR3 DNA follows: TGTGCTCTTGGGCCGACCTCTCGACTGGGGGCTTCGTACACCGATAAACTCATCTTT. This sequence encodes CALGPTSRLGASYTDKLIF.

This clone has just a few counts. This rearrangement joins TRDV1 to TRDJ1; D unresolved. The germline CDR1 and CDR2 sequences are TSWWSYY and QGS. The V and J ends lost 2 bases and 2 bases respectively, with 12 bases between them. The CDR3 has 15 residues. Written as DNA, the CDR3 is TGTGCTCTTGGGGAAATCTCCGTTCGGACCGATAAACTCATCTTT. Translation gives CALGEISVRTDKLIF.

The V call is TRDV1, the J call TRDJ1, with TRDD3 matching 7 bases. V shed 0 bases, J shed 0 bases, and the junction held 7 bases outside the gene matches. The CDR3 has 17 amino acids. Germline V lookup: CDR1 TSWWSYY, CDR2 QGS. In DNA form, the CDR3 reads TGTGCTCTTGGGGAACTGGCGGGATACCCGTACACCGATAAACTCATCTTT. It specifies CALGELAGYPYTDKLIF.

This clone was recorded a few times. The chain employs TRDV1 and TRDJ1; D may be TRDD2 or TRDD3 (7 bases each). The CDR3 spans 17 residues. Trimming took off 1 base at V and 3 bases at J, with 18 bases between the two ends. Germline V CDR1 and CDR2: TSWWSYY, QGS. The CDR3 DNA is TGTGCTCTTGGGGAACATTCCTACTGGACTGGGGCCGATAAACTCATCTTT. Encoded protein: CALGEHSYWTGADKLIF.

V usage is TRDV1 and J usage is TRDJ1, with 8 positions matching TRDD3. The CDR3 runs to 18 residues. The germline V gene encodes CDR1 TSWWSYY and CDR2 QGS. Unmatched junction bases numbered 13, after V lost 4 bases and J lost 0 bases. CDR3 DNA sequence: TGTGCTCTTGGGGCCCAGAACTGGGGGGGAACGTACACCGATAAACTCATCTTT. It encodes CALGAQNWGGTYTDKLIF.